This T cell receptor beta chain was observed in a study of cytotoxic CD8 clonotypes in ibrutinib-treated CLL. Trimming took 4 bases from V and 3 from J; bases not matched to a gene: 6. The CDR3 loop spans 14 amino acids. Germline V CDR1 and CDR2: MNHNY, SVGAGI (reference sequence). The repertoire was sequenced with immunoSEQ multiplex PCR; TCRdb's copy has only in-frame clones and lacks some. The sample comprises 17,000 or so clones, around 81% of which are singletons, and 15% to 20% rests with the top ten. The clonotype originates from a human donor with chronic lymphocytic leukemia. This sequence joins TRBV6-6 and TRBJ2-7, with 7 bases aligning to TRBD1. The sequencing used PBMCs, collected before ibrutinib treatment. In DNA, the CDR3 is TGTGCCAGCAGTTCCCCGGGACAGAACTACGAGCAGTACTTC. This translates into CASSSPGQNYEQYF.